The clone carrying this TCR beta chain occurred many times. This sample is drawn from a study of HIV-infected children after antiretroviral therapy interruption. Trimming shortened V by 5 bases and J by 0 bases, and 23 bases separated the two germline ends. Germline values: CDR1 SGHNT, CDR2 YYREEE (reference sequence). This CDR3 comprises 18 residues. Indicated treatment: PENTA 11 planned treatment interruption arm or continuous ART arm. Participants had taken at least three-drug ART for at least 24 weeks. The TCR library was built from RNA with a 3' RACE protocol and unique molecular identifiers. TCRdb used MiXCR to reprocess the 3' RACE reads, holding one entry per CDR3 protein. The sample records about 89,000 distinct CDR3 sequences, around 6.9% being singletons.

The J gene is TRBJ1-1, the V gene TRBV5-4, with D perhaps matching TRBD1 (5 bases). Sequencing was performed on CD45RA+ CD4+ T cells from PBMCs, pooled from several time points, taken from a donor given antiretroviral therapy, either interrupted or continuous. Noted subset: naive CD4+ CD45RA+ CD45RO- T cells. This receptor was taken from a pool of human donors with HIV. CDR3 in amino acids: CASSPERGRRKMNTEAFF. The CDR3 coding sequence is TGTGCCAGCAGTCCCGAGCGGGGACGACGGAAGATGAACACTGAAGCTTTCTTT.